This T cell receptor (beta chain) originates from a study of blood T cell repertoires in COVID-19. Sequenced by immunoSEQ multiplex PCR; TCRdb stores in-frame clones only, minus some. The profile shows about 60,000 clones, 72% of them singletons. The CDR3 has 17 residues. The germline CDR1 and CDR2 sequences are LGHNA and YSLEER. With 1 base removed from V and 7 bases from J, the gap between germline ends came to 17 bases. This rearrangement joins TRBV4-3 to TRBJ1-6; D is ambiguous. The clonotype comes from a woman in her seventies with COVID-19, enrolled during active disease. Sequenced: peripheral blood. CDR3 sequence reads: CASSQGPAGLGNSPLHF. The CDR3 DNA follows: TGCGCCAGCAGCCAAGGACCCGCGGGTTTGGGCAATTCACCCCTCCACTTT.